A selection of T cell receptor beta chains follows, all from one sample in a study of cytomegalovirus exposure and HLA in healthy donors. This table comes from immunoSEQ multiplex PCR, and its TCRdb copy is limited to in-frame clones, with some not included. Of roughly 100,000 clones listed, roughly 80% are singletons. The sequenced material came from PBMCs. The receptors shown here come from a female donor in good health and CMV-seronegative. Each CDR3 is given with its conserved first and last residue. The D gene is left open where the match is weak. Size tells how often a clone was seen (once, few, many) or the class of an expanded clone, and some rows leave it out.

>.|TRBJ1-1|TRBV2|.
TGTGCCAGCAGGGATGACTTGAACACTGAAGCTTTCTTT
CASRDDLNTEAFF
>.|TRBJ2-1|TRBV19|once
TGTGCCAGTAGTGCGGACACCTACAATGAGCAGTTCTTC
CASSADTYNEQFF
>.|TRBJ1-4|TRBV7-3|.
TGTGCCAGCAGCCCTTCCGCGGGTTACGGTAATGAAAAACTGTTTTTT
CASSPSAGYGNEKLFF
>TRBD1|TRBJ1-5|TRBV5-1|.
TGCGCCAGCAGCCCGACAGGGATTAATCAGCCCCAGCATTTT
CASSPTGINQPQHF
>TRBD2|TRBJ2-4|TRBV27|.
TGTGCCAGCAGCTCCATTGGGGGAGGGCGAAACATTCAGTACTTC
CASSSIGGGRNIQYF
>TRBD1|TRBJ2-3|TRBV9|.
TGTGCCAGCAGCGGACAGGGGGGCCCCACAGATACGCAGTATTTT
CASSGQGGPTDTQYF
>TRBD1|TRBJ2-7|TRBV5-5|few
TGTGCCAGCACCAGGACAGGGACCTACGAGCAGTACTTC
CASTRTGTYEQYF
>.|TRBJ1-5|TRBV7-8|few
TGTGCCAGCACCCTCACGGGGAGAGATCAGCCCCAGCATTTT
CASTLTGRDQPQHF
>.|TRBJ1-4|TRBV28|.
TGTGCCAGCACCCTTAGGGAGGGAAAACTGTTTTTT
CASTLREGKLFF
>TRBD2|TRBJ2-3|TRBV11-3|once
TGTGCCAGCAGCCGTGGACTAGCTACAGATACGCAGTATTTT
CASSRGLATDTQYF
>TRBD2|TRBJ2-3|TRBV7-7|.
TGTGCTAGCAGCAGACTAGCGGGAGCATCAGATACGCAGTATTTT
CASSRLAGASDTQYF
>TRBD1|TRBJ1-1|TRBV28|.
TGTGCCAGCAGTTTGCTAGGGGGCATGGTCAAGACTGAAGCTTTCTTT
CASSLLGGMVKTEAFF
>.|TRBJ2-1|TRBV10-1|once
TGCGCCAGCAGTGAAGGACAGTTCGATAACCTTCTGATTTCCTACAATGAGCAGTTCTTC
CASSEGQFDNLLISYNEQFF
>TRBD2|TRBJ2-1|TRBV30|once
TGTGCCTGGATAGGGACCGGGACTAGCGGGGGGACACCCCTCAATGAGCAGTTCTTC
CAWIGTGTSGGTPLNEQFF
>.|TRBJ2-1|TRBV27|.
TGTGCCAGCAGTTTAATAGCAGGGTTCAACAATGAGCAGTTCTTC
CASSLIAGFNNEQFF
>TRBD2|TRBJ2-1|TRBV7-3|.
TGTGCCAGCAGCTCCCAAGGGCGGCGGGAGTCTGAGCAGTTCTTC
CASSSQGRRESEQFF
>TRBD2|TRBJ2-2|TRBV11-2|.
TGTGCCAGCAGCTTAGTTAGCGGGGGTTACACCGGGGAGCTGTTTTTT
CASSLVSGGYTGELFF
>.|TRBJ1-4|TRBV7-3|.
TGTGCCAGTAGCAGGGGAATTAATGAAAAACTGTTTTTT
CASSRGINEKLFF
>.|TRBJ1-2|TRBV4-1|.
TGCGCCAGCAGCCAAGATAAGGGAGGGGACGGGAAGTTTTATGGCTACACCTTC
CASSQDKGGDGKFYGYTF
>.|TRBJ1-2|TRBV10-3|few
TGTGCCATCGGGCAGTATGGCTACACCTTC
CAIGQYGYTF
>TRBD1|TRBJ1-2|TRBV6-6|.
TGTGCCAGCAGCCCTGACAGGGTTTATGGCTACACCTTC
CASSPDRVYGYTF
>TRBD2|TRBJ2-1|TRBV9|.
TGTGCCAGCGGCGTAGAGCCTAGACTAGCGGGGGTTATCAATGAGCAGTTCTTC
CASGVEPRLAGVINEQFF
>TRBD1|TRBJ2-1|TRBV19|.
TGTGCCAGTAGTAAGGGACAGGGCTCTAACAATGAGCAGTTCTTC
CASSKGQGSNNEQFF
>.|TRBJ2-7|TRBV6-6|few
TGTGCCAGCAGGGTTGGAGGCATTAGATCCTACGAGCAGTACTTC
CASRVGGIRSYEQYF